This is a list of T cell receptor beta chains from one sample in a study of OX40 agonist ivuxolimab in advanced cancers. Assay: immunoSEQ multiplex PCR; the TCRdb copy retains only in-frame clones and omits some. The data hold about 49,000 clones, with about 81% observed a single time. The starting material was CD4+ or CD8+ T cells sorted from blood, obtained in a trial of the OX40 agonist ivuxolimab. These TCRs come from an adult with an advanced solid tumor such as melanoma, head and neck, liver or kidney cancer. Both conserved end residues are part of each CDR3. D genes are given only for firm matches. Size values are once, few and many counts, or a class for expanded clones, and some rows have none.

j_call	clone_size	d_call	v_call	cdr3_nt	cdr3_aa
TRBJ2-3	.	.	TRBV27	TGTGCCAGCAGTTTATGGGGTACTAGCTCAGATACGCAGTATTTT	CASSLWGTSSDTQYF
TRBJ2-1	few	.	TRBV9	TGTGCCAGCAGCCTGCAACTAGATGAGCAGTTCTTC	CASSLQLDEQFF
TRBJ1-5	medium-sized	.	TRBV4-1	TGCGCCAGCAGCCGCATCCCGCGGGAGCCCCAGCATTTT	CASSRIPREPQHF
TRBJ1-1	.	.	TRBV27	TGTGCCAGCAGTCCCCGGGCGCTGTCGGTTGAAGCTTTCTTT	CASSPRALSVEAFF
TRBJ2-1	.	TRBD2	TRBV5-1	TGCGCCAGCAGCTTTGAGGGACTAGCGGGAGGTGAGCAGTTCTTC	CASSFEGLAGGEQFF
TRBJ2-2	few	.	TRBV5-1	TGCGCCAGCAGCTTGGGAAGTACCGGGGAGCTGTTTTTT	CASSLGSTGELFF
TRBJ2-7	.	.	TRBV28	TGTGCCAGCAGTCTCAGGGCCCCCCAACTACGCGAGCAGTACTTC	CASSLRAPQLREQYF
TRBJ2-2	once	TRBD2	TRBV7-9	TGTGCCAGCAGCTTAGCATGGGGAGGGGAACTCACCGGGGAGCTGTTTTTT	CASSLAWGGELTGELFF
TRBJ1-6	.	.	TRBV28	TGTGCCACCCAGGACGGCACTCGGATATCACCCCTCCACTTT	CATQDGTRISPLHF
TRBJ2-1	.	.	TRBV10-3	TGTGCCGCCCGTGAAGGGGCCCTTCTGAGCTCCTACAATGAGCAGTTCTTC	CAAREGALLSSYNEQFF
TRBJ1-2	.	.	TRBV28	TGTGCCAGCAGCTCCGCCTGGCATTCCAACTATGGCTACACCTTC	CASSSAWHSNYGYTF
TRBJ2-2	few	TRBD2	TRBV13	TGTGCCAGCAGCCCCGGGACTAGCGGGCTCCTGACCGGGGAGCTGTTTTTT	CASSPGTSGLLTGELFF
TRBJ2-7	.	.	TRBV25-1	TGTGCCAGCACGAGGGCTGGGCAGTACTTC	CASTRAGQYF
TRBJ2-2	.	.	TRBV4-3	TGCGCCAGCAGCTCAGACGTTACGAACACCGGGGAGCTGTTTTTT	CASSSDVTNTGELFF
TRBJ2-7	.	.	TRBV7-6	TGTGCCAGCAGCCGACAGGTCTCCGAGCAGTACTTC	CASSRQVSEQYF
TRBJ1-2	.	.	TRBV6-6	TGTGCCAGCAGTTACATCGATAAATATGGCTACACCTTC	CASSYIDKYGYTF
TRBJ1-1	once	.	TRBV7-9	TGTGCCAGCACCCCCTGGACAGAGAACACTGAAGCTTTCTTT	CASTPWTENTEAFF
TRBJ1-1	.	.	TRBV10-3	TGTGCCATCGGACGACTCCTGAACACTGAAGCTTTCTTT	CAIGRLLNTEAFF
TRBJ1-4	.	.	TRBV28	TGTGCCAGCGCAGGCCATAATGAAAAACTGTTTTTT	CASAGHNEKLFF
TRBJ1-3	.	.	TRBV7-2	TGTGCCAGCAGCTTAGCATATGGTGAACAGGGAAACACCATATATTTT	CASSLAYGEQGNTIYF
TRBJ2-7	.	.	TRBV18	TGTGCCAGCTCACCCCCGGGACAACCTTACGAGCAGTACTTC	CASSPPGQPYEQYF
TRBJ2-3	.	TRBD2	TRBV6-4	TGTGCCAGCAGTGACTCGGCGACTAGCTTGGCGCAGTATTTT	CASSDSATSLAQYF
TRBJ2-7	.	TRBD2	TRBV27	TGTGCCAGCAGTTTGGAACTAGCGGGGTCTTGGTACGAGCAGTACTTC	CASSLELAGSWYEQYF
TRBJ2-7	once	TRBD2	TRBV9	TGTGCCAGCAGCTTGACTAGCGGGAGGGTCGAGCAGTACTTC	CASSLTSGRVEQYF
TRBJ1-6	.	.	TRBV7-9	TGTGCCAGCAGCTCCGGGACAATCAATTCACCCCTCCACTTT	CASSSGTINSPLHF
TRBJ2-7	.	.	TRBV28	TGTGCCAGCGGAACACCCTACGAGCAGTACTTC	CASGTPYEQYF
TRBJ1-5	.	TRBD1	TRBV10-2	TGCGCCAGCAGCCCCTTGGACAGGGATCAGCCCCAGCATTTT	CASSPLDRDQPQHF
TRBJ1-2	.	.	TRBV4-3	TGCGCCAGCAGCCAAGGCCGCGGCGGGTTTGACTATGGCTACACCTTC	CASSQGRGGFDYGYTF
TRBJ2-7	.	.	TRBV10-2	TGCGCCAGCAGTGATGGATCCAGGGCTCGGGCGCGCTTC	CASSDGSRARARF
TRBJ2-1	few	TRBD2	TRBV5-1	TGCGCCAGCAGGCTAGCGGGAGATAACAATGAGCAGTTCTTC	CASRLAGDNNEQFF
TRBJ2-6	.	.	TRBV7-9	TGTGCCAGCAGGCGAGGCGGGTTGCGGGACGGGGCCAACGTCCTGACTTTC	CASRRGGLRDGANVLTF
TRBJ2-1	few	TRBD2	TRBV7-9	TGTGCCAGCAGCCAACTAGCGGGAGGCCTGAACAATGAGCAGTTCTTC	CASSQLAGGLNNEQFF
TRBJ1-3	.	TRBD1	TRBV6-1	TGTGCCAGCAGTGAATCGCAGGGGGTGGGAAACACCATATATTTT	CASSESQGVGNTIYF
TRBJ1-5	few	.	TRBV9	TGTGCCAGCAGCGCGACTACCCGGGTACCCCGGGGCAATCAGCCCCAGCATTTT	CASSATTRVPRGNQPQHF
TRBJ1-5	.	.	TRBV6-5	TGTGCCAGCAGTTGGGGTAGCAATCAGCCCCAGCATTTT	CASSWGSNQPQHF
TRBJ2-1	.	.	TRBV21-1	TGTGCCAGCAGCAAAGCGCTAGCGGGGAGGGGGATAGGGCAGTTCTTC	CASSKALAGRGIGQFF
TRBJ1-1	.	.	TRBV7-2	TGTGCCAGCAGCTTATTTGCAGAACGCACTGAAGCTTTCTTT	CASSLFAERTEAFF